This T cell receptor beta chain was documented in a study of graft-versus-host responses after intestinal transplantation. Assay: immunoSEQ multiplex PCR; the TCRdb copy retains only in-frame clones and omits some. The sample contains around 39,000 clones, just under 90% of which appear only once. V shed 3 bases and J shed 0 bases, with 16 bases lying between them. CDR3 length equals 17 residues. The study's findings and limits: Marrow from the recipient contained GvH clones, some of which had appeared first in ileum or blood.

As for this clone: The antigen is unknown.

The source material was PBMCs, sampled roughly 270 days after transplant. The chain combines TRBV5-3 with TRBJ2-1; possibly TRBD2 for D (6 bases). TRBV5-3 is assigned to the ORF class and has an uncertain function. This sequence originates from a human patient who received an intestinal transplant, so some T cells may come from the graft donor. CDR3 residues: CARSSGCGVLSYNEQFF. In DNA form, the CDR3 reads TGTGCCAGAAGCTCCGGGTGCGGGGTCCTCTCCTACAATGAGCAGTTCTTC.